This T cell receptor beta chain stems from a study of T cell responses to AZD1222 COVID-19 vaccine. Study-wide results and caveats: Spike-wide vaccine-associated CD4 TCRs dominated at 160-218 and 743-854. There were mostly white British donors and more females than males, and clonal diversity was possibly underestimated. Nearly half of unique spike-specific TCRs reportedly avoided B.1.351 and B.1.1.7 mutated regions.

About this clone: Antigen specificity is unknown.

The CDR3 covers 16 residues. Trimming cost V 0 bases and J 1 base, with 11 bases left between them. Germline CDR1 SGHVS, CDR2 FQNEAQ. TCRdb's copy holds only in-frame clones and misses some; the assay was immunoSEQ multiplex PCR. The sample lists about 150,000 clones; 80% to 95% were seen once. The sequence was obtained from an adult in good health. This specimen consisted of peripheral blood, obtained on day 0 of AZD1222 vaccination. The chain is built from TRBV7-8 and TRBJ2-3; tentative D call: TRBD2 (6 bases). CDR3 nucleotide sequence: TGTGCCAGCAGCTTAGCGTACGGCGGGGGCACAGATACGCAGTATTTT. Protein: CASSLAYGGGTDTQYF. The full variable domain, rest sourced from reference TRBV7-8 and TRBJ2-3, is GAGVSQSPRYKVAKRGQDVALRCDPISGHVSLFWYQQALGQGPEFLTYFQNEAQLDKSGLPSDRFFAERPEGSVSTLKIQRTQQEDSAVYLCASSLAYGGGTDTQYFGPGTRLTVL.